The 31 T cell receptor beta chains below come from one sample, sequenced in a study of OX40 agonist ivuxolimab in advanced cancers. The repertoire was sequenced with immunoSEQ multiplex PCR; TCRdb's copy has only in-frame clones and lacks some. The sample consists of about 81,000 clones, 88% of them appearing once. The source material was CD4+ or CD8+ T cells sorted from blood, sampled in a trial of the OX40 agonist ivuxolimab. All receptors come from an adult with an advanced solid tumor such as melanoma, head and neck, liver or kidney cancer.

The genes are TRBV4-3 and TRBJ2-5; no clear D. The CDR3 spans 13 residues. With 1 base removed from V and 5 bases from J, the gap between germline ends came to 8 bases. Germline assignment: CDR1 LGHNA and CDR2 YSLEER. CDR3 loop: CASSQVVFETQYF. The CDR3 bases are TGCGCCAGCAGCCAAGTGGTATTCGAGACCCAGTACTTC.

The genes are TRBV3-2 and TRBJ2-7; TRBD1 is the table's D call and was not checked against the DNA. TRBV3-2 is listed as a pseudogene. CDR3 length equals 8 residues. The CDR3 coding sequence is TGTGCCAGCAGCGACAGGACCTTC. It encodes CASSDRTF.

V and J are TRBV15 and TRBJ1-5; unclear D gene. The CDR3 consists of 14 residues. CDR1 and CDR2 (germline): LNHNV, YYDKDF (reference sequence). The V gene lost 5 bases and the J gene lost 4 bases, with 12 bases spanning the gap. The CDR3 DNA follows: TGTGCCACCAGCCCGCCGGGTGGTAATCAGCCCCAGCATTTT. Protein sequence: CATSPPGGNQPQHF.

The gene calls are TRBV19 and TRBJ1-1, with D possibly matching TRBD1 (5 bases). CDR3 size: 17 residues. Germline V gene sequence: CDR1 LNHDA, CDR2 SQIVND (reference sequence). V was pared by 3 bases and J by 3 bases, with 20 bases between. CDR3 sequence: CASSIRGPGRADTEAFF. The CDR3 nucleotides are TGTGCCAGTAGTATTAGGGGACCTGGCAGGGCGGACACTGAAGCTTTCTTT.

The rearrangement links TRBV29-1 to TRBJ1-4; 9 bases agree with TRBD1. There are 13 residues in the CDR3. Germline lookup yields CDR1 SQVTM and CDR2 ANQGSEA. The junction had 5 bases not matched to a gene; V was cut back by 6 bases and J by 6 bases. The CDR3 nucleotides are TGCAGCGTAACGGGACAGGGATATGAAAAACTGTTTTTT. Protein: CSVTGQGYEKLFF.

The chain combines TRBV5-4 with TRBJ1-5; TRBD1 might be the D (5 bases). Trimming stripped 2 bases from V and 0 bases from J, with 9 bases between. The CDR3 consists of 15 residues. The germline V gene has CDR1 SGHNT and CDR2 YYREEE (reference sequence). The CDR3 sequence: CASSFGGVSNQPQHF. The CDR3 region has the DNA TGTGCCAGCAGCTTCGGGGGGGTTAGCAATCAGCCCCAGCATTTT.

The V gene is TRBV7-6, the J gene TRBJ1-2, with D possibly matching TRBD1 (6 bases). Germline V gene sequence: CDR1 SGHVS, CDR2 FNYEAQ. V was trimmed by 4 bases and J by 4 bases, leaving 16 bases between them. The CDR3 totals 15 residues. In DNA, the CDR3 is TGTGCCAGCAGCTCGACGGGTCAGGGGCTCTATGGCTACACCTTC. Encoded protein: CASSSTGQGLYGYTF.

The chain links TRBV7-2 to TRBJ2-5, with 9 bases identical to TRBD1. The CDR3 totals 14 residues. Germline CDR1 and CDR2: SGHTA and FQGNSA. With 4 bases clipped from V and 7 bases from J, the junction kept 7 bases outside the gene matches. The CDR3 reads CASSSTGGEGTQYF. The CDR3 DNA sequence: TGTGCCAGCAGCTCGACAGGGGGGGAGGGGACCCAGTACTTC.

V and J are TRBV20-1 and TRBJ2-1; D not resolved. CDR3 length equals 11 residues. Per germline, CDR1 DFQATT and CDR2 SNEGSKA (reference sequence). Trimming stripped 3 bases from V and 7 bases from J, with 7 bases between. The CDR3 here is CSASDLNEQFF. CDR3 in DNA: TGCAGTGCTAGTGATCTGAATGAGCAGTTCTTC.

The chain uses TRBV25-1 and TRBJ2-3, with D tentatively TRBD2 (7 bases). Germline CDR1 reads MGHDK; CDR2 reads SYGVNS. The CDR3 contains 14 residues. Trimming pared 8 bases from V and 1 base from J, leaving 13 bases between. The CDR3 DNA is TGTGCCAGCTCCGAGGGGGGGGGCACAGATACGCAGTATTTT. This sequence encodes CASSEGGGTDTQYF.

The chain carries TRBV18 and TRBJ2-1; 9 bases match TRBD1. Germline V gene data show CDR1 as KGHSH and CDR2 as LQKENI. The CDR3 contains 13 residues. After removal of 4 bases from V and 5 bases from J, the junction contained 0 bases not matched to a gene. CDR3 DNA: TGTGCCAGCTCACGGGACAGGGACAATGAGCAGTTCTTC. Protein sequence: CASSRDRDNEQFF.

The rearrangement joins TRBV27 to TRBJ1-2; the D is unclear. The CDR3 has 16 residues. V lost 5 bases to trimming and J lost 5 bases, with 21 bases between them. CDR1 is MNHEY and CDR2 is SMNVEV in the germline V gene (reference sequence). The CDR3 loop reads CASSANLGTTSYGYTF. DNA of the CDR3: TGTGCCAGCAGTGCCAACTTAGGAACTACTTCTTATGGCTACACCTTC.

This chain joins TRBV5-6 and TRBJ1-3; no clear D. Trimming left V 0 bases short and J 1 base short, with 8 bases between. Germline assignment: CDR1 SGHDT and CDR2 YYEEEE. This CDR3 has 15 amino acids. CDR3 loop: CASSLVYQSGNTIYF. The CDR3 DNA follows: TGTGCCAGCAGCTTGGTTTATCAGTCTGGAAACACCATATATTTT.

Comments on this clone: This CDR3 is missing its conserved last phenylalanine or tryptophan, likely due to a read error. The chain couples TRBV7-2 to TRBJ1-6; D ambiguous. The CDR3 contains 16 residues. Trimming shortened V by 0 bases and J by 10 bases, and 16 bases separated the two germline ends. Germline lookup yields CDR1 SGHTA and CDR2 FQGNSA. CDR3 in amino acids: CASSLAIPGPGSPLHL. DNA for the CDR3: TGTGCCAGCAGCTTAGCGATTCCGGGCCCGGGGTCACCCCTCCACCTT.

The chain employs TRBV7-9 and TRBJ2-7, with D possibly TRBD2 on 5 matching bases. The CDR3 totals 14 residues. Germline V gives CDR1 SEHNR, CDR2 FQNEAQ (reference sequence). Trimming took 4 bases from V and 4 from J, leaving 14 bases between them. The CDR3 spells CASSSWSREYEQYF. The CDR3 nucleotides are TGTGCCAGCAGCTCCTGGTCCCGGGAATACGAGCAGTACTTC. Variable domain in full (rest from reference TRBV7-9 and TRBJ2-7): DTGVSQNPRHKITKRGQNVTFRCDPISEHNRLYWYRQTLGQGPEFLTYFQNEAQLEKSRLLSDRFSAERPKGSFSTLEIQRTEQGDSAMYLCASSSWSREYEQYFGPGTRLTVT.

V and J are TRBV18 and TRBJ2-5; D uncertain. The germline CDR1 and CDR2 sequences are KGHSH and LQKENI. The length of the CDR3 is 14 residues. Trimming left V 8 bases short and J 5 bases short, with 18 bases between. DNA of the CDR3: TGTGCCAGCACAAGGGCCTTTGCTGAGGAGACCCAGTACTTC. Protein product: CASTRAFAEETQYF. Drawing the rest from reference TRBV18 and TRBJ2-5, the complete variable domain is NAGVMQNPRHLVRRRGQEARLRCSPMKGHSHVYWYRQLPEEGLKFMVYLQKENIIDESGMPKERFSAEFPKEGPSILRIQQVVRGDSAAYFCASTRAFAEETQYFGPGTRLLVL.

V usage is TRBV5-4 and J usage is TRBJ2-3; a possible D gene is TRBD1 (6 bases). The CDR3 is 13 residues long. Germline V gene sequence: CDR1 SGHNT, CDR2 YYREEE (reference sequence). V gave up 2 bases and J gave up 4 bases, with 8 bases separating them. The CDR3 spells CASSFRGADTQYF. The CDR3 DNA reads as TGTGCCAGCAGCTTCAGGGGAGCAGATACGCAGTATTTT.

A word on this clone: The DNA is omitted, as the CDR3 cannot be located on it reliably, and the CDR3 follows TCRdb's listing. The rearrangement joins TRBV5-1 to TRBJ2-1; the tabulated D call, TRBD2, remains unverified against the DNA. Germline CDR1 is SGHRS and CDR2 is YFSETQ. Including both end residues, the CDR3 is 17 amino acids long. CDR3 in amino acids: CASSPPWGGGAEVAEFF.

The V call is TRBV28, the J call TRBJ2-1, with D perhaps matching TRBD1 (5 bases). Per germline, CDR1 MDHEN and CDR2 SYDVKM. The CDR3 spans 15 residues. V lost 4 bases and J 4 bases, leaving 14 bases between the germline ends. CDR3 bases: TGTGCCAGCAGTTCGCCTTTCCAGGGTTACAATGAGCAGTTCTTC. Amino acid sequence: CASSSPFQGYNEQFF. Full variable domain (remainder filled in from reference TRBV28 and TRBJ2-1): DVKVTQSSRYLVKRTGEKVFLECVQDMDHENMFWYRQDPGLGLRLIYFSYDVKMKEKGDIPEGYSVSREKKERFSLILESASTNQTSMYLCASSSPFQGYNEQFFGPGTRLTVL.

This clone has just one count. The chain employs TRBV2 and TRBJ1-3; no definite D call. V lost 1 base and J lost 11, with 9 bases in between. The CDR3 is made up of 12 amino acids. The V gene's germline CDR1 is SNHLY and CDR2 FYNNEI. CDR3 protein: CASSEERESIYF. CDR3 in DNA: TGTGCCAGCAGTGAAGAGAGAGAGTCCATATATTTT. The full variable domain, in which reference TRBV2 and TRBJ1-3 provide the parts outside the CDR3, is EPEVTQTPSHQVTQMGQEVILRCVPISNHLYFYWYRQILGQKVEFLVSFYNNEISEKSEIFDDQFSVERPDGSNFTLKIRSTKLEDSAMYFCASSEERESIYFGEGSWLTVV.

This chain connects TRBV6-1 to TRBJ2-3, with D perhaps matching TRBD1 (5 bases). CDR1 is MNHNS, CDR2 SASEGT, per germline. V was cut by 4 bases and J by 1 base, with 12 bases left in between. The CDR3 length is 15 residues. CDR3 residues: CASSAGRVGTDTQYF. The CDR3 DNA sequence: TGTGCCAGCAGTGCTGGCAGGGTTGGCACAGATACGCAGTATTTT.

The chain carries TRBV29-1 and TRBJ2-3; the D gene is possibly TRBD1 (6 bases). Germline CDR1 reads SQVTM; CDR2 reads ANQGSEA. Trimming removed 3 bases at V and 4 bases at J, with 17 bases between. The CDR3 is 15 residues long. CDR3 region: CSVDGGSPSPDTQYF. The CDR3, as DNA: TGCAGCGTTGATGGGGGCTCCCCCTCCCCAGATACGCAGTATTTT.

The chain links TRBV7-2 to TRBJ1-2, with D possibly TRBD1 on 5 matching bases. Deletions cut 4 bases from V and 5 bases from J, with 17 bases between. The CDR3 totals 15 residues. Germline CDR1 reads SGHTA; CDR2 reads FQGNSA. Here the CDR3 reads CASSSRLSRGYGYTF. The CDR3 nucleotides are TGTGCCAGCAGCTCCCGACTGTCGAGGGGTTATGGCTACACCTTC.

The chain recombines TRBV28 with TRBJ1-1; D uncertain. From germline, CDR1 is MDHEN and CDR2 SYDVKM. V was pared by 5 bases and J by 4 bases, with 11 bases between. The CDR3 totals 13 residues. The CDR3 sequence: CASSQETGTEAFF. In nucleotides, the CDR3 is TGTGCCAGCAGTCAGGAGACCGGCACTGAAGCTTTCTTT.

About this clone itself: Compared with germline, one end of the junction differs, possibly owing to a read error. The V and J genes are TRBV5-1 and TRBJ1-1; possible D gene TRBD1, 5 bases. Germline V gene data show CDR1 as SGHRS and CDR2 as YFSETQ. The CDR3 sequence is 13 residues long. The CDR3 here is CATSPQVNTEAFF. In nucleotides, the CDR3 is TGCGCCACCAGCCCACAGGTGAACACTGAAGCTTTCTTT.

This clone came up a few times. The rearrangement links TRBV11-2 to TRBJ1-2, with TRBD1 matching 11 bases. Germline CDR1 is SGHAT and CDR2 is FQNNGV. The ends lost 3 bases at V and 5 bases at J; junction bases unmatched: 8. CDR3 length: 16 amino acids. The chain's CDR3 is CASSFFLRDRGYGYTF. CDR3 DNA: TGTGCCAGCAGCTTTTTCTTACGGGACAGGGGGTATGGCTACACCTTC.

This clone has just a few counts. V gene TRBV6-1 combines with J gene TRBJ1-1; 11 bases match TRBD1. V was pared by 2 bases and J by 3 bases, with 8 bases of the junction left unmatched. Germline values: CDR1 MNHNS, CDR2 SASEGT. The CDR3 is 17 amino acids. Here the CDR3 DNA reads TGTGCCAGCAGTGAAACGACAGGACAGGGGGCATACACTGAAGCTTTCTTT. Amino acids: CASSETTGQGAYTEAFF.

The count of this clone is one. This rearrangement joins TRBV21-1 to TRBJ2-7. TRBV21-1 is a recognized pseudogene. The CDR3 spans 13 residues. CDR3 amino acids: CASSPLWGLEQYF. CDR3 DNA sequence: TGTGCCAGCAGCCCATTATGGGGTCTGGAGCAGTACTTC.

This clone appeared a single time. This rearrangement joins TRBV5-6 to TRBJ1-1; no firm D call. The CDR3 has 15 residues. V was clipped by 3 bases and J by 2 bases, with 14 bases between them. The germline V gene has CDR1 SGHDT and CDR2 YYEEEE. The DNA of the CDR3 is TGTGCCAGCAGCTCCACCCCCGGAGGAAACACTGAAGCTTTCTTT. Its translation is CASSSTPGGNTEAFF.

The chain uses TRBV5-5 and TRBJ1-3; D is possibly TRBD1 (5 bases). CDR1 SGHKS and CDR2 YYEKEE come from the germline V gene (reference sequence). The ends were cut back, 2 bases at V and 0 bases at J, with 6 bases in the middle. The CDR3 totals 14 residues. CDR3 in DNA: TGTGCCAGCAGCTTCGGGACCTCTGGAAACACCATATATTTT. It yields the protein CASSFGTSGNTIYF.

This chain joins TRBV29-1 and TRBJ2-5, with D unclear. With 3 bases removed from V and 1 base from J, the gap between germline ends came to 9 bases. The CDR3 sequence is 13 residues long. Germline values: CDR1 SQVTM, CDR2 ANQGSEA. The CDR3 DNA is TGCAGCGTTGACGGCTCAGGCCAAGAGACCCAGTACTTC. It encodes CSVDGSGQETQYF.